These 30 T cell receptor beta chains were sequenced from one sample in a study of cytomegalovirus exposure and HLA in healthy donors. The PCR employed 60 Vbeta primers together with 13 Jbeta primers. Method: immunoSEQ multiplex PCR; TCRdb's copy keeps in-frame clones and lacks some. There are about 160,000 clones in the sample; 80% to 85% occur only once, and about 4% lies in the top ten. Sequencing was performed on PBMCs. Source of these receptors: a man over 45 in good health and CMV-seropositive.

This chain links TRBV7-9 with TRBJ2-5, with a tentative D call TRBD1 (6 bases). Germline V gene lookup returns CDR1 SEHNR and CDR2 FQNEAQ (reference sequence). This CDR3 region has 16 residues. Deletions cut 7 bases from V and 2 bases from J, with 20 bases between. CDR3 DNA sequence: TGTGCCAGCAACGTGGGTGGGGGCCAACCTCAAGAGACCCAGTACTTC. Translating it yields CASNVGGGQPQETQYF.

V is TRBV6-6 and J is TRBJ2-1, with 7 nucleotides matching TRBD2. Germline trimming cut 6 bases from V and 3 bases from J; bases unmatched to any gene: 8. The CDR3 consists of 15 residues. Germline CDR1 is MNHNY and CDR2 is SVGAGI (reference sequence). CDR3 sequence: CASRTSGENYNEQFF. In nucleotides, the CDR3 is TGTGCCAGCAGAACAAGCGGGGAAAACTACAATGAGCAGTTCTTC.

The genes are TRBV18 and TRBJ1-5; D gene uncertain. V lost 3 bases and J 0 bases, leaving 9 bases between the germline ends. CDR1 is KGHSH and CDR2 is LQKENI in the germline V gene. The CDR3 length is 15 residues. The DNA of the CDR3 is TGTGCCAGCTCACCCCCCAGTTATAGCAATCAGCCCCAGCATTTT. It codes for CASSPPSYSNQPQHF.

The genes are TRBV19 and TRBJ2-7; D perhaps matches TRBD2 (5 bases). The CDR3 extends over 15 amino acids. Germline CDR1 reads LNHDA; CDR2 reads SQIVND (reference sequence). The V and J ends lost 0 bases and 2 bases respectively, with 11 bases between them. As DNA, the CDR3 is TGTGCCAGTAGTATAGATCTCGGCGGGCCCTACGAGCAGTACTTC. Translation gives CASSIDLGGPYEQYF.

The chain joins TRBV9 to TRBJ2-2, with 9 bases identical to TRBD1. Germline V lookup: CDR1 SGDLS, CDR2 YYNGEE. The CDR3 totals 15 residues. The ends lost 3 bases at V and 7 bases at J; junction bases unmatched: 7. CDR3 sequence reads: CASSGTGGAIGELFF. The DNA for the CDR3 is TGTGCCAGCAGCGGAACAGGGGGCGCGATCGGGGAGCTGTTTTTT.

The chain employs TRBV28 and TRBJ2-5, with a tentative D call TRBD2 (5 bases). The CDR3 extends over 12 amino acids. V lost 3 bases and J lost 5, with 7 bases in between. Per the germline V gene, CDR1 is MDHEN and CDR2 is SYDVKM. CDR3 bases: TGTGCCAGCAGTTTGGAGGAGGAGACCCAGTACTTC. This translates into CASSLEEETQYF.

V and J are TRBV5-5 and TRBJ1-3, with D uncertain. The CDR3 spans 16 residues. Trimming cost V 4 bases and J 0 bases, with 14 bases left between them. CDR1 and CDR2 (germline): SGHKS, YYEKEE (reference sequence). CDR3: CASSNTVLPSGNTIYF. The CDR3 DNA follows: TGTGCCAGCAGCAACACAGTTCTCCCCTCTGGAAACACCATATATTTT.

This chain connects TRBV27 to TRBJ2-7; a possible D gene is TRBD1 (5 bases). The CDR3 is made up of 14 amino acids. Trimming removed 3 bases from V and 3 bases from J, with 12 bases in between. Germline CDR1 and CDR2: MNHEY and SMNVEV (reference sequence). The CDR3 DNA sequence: TGTGCCAGCAGTTTGTCCAGGGCCTACTACGAGCAGTACTTC. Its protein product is CASSLSRAYYEQYF.

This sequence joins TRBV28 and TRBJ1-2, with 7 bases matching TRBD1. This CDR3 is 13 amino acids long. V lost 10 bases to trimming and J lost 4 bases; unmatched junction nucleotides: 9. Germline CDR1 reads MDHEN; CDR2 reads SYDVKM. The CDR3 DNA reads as TGTGCCATCGAAACAGGGGAGCTCTATGGCTACACCTTC. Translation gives CAIETGELYGYTF.

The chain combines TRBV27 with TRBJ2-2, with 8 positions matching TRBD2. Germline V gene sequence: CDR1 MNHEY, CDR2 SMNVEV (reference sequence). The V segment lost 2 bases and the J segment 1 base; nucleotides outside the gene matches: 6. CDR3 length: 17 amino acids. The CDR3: CASSLVGRAENTGELFF. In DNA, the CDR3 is TGTGCCAGCAGTTTAGTCGGGAGGGCCGAGAACACCGGGGAGCTGTTTTTT.

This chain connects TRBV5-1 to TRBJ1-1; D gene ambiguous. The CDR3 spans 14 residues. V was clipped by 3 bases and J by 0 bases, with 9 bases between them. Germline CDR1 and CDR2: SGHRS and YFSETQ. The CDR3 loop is CASSSGIMNTEAFF. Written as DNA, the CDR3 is TGCGCCAGCAGCTCAGGAATAATGAACACTGAAGCTTTCTTT.

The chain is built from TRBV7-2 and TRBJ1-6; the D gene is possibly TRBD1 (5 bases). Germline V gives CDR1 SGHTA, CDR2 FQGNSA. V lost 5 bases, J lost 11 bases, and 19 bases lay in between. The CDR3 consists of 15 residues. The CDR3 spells CASSPVKTVFTPLHF. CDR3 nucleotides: TGTGCCAGCAGCCCAGTCAAGACAGTTTTCACACCCCTCCACTTT.

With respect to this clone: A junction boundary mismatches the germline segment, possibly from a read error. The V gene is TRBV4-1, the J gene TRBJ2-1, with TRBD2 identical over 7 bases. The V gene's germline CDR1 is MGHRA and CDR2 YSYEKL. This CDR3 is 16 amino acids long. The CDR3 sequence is CAGSQDLAGAPDEQFF. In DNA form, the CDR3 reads TGCGCCGGCAGCCAAGATCTGGCGGGAGCGCCCGATGAGCAGTTCTTC.

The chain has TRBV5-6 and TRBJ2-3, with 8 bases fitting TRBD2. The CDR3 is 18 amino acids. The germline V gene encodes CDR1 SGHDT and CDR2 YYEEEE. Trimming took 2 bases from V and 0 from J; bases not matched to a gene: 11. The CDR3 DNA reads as TGTGCCAGCAGCTTCGCGGGGGGCGCAAAAATTAGCACAGATACGCAGTATTTT. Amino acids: CASSFAGGAKISTDTQYF.

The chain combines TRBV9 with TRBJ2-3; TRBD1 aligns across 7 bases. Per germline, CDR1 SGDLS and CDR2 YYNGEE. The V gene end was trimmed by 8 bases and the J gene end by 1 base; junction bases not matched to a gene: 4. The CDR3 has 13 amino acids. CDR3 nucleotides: TGTGCCAGTAAAACAGGGGGCACAGATACGCAGTATTTT. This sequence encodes CASKTGGTDTQYF.

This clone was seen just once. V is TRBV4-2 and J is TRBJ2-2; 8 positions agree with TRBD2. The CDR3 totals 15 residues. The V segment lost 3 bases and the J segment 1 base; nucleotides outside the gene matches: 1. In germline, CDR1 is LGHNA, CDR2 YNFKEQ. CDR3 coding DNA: TGTGCCAGCAGCCACAGCGGGGGGAACACCGGGGAGCTGTTTTTT. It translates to CASSHSGGNTGELFF.

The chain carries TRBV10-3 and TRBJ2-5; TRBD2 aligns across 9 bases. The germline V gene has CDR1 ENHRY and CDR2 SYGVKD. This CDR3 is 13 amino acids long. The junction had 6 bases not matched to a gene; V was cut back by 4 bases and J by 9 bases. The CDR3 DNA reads TGTGCCATCAGTGTTGGCGGGGGGGCCTCCCAGTACTTC. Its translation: CAISVGGGASQYF.

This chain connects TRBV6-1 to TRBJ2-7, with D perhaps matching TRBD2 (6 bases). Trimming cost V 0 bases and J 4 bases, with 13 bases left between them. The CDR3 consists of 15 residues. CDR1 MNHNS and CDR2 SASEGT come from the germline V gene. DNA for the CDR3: TGTGCCAGCAGTGAAGCGGCCGGGAGTGGGTACGAGCAGTACTTC. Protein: CASSEAAGSGYEQYF.

CDR3 sequence: CASTFSGGDSPYEQYF. CDR3 nucleotides: TGTGCCAGCACCTTTAGTGGGGGGGATTCCCCCTACGAGCAGTACTTC. This chain uses TRBV6-6 with TRBJ2-7; 7 bases align to TRBD2. The V and J ends lost 7 bases and 2 bases, in that order; junction bases with no gene match: 14. Per germline, CDR1 MNHNY and CDR2 SVGAGI (reference sequence). This CDR3 contains 16 residues.

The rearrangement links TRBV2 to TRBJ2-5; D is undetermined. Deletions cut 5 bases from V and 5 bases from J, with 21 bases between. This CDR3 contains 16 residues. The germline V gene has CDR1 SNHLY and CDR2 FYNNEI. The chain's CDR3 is CASSSHYKSASETQYF. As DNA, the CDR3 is TGTGCCAGCAGTAGCCACTATAAGTCAGCATCGGAGACCCAGTACTTC.

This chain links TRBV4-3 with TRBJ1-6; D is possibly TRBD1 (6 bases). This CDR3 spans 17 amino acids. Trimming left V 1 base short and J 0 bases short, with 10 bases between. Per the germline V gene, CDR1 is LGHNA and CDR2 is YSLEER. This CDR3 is CASSQGRGGSYNSPLHF. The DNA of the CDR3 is TGCGCCAGCAGCCAAGGAAGAGGGGGCTCCTATAATTCACCCCTCCACTTT.

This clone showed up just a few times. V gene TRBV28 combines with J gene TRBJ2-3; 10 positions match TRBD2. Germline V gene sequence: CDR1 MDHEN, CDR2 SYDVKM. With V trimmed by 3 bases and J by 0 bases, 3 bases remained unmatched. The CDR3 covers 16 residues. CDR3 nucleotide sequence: TGTGCCAGCAGTTTCATGACTAGCGGGAGCACAGATACGCAGTATTTT. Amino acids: CASSFMTSGSTDTQYF.

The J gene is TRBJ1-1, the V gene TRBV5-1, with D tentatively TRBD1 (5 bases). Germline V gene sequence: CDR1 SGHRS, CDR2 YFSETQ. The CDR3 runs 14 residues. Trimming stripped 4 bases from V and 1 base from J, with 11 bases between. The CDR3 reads CASSTPQGNTEAFF. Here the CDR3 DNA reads TGCGCCAGCAGCACCCCGCAGGGGAACACTGAAGCTTTCTTT.

The CDR3 spells CASSSSGGGTGELFF. CDR3 bases: TGTGCCAGCAGCAGTAGCGGGGGGGGCACCGGGGAGCTGTTTTTT. The J gene is TRBJ2-2, the V gene TRBV6-5; 11 bases are a match to TRBD2. Germline assignment: CDR1 MNHEY and CDR2 SVGAGI. Trimming at V came to 6 bases and at J to 4 bases, leaving 4 bases not matched to a gene. The CDR3 has 15 residues.

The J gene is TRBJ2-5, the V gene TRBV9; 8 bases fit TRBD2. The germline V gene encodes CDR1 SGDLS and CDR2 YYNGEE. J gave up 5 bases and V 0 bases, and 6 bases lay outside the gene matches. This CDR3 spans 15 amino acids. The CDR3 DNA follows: TGTGCCAGCAGCGTAGACGGGGGGGTCCGGGAGACCCAGTACTTC. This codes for CASSVDGGVRETQYF.

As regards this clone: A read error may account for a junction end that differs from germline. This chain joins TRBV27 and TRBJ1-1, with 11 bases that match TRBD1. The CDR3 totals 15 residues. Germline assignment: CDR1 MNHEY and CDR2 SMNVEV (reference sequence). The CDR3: CASSPGTGGDTKAFF. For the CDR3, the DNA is TGTGCCAGCAGTCCCGGGACAGGGGGGGACACTAAAGCTTTCTTT.

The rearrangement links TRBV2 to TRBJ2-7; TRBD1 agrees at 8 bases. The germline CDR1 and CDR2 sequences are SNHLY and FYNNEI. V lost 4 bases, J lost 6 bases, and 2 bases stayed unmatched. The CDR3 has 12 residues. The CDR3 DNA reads TGTGCCAGCAGTGGGGACAGGCTCGAGCAGTACTTC. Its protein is CASSGDRLEQYF.

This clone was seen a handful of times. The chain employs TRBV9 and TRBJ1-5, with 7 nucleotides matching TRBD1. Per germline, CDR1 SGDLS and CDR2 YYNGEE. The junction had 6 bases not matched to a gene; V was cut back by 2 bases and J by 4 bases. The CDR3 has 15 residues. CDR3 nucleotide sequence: TGTGCCAGCAGCGTGGGACAGTCACCTAATCAGCCCCAGCATTTT. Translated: CASSVGQSPNQPQHF.

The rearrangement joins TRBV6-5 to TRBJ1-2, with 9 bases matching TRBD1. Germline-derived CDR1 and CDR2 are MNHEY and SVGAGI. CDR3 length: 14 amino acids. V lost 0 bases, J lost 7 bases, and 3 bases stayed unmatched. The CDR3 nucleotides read TGTGCCAGCAGTTACTCGACAGGGGGATTTGGCTACACCTTC. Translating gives CASSYSTGGFGYTF.

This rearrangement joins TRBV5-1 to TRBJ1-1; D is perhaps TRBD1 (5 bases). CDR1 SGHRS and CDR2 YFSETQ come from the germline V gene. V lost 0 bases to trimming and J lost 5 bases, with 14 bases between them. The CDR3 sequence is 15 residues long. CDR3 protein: CASSLVGGGDTEAFF. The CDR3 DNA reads TGCGCCAGCAGCTTGGTAGGCGGGGGGGATACTGAAGCTTTCTTT.